The 11 T cell receptor beta chains listed next were all sequenced from one sample in a study of beta chain features in type 1 diabetes. No antigens are known for them. General study findings and limits: Shorter TCRB CDR3s, moderately but significantly so, were found in Type 1 diabetes patients in all four CD4+ subsets.

As every portion of the isolated RNA was reverse transcribed, the sequencing read expressed TCRB transcripts. Repertoires were generated with immunoSEQ multiplex PCR, while TCRdb's copy carries only in-frame clones and drops some. The sample holds 140,000 to 150,000 clones, about 13% seen once. The material sequenced was central memory CD4+ T cells from blood. The source of these receptors is a man aged 18 to 29 with type 1 diabetes.

This clone turned up a few times. The chain is built from TRBV30 and TRBJ1-1; D may be TRBD1 (6 bases). Germline-derived CDR1 and CDR2 are GTSNPN and SVGIG (reference sequence). There are 13 residues in the CDR3. V lost 3 bases and J lost 0, with 8 bases in between. CDR3 DNA: TGTGCCTGGAGCAGGACAGTGAACACTGAAGCTTTCTTT. Translation: CAWSRTVNTEAFF.

The chain employs TRBV10-1 and TRBJ2-4; TRBD1 is a possible D gene (6 bases). Per the germline V gene, CDR1 is WNHNN and CDR2 is SYGVQD (reference sequence). There are 14 residues in the CDR3. Between the trimmed V and J ends, which lost 0 bases and 7 bases, there was a span of 10 bases. The CDR3 sequence is CASSESAGANIQYF. The CDR3 DNA reads TGCGCCAGCAGTGAGTCGGCAGGGGCCAACATTCAGTACTTC.

V gene TRBV27 combines with J gene TRBJ2-2; 7 bases line up with TRBD1. The CDR3 is 16 amino acids. Trimming cost V 6 bases and J 0 bases; bases outside gene matches: 7. Germline V gives CDR1 MNHEY, CDR2 SMNVEV (reference sequence). The CDR3 protein is CASSRPGQSNTGELFF. CDR3 bases: TGTGCCAGCAGCCGCCCGGGACAGTCGAACACCGGGGAGCTGTTTTTT.

In its sample, this clone was seen a few times. The chain recombines TRBV5-4 with TRBJ2-3; D is possibly TRBD1 (6 bases). The V and J ends lost 3 bases and 4 bases respectively, with 9 bases between them. The length of the CDR3 is 13 residues. CDR1 and CDR2 from the germline V gene are SGHNT and YYREEE (reference sequence). CDR3 nucleotides: TGTGCCAGCAGCTCAGCAGGGGCAGATACGCAGTATTTT. As protein: CASSSAGADTQYF. Combining the CDR3 with reference TRBV5-4 and TRBJ2-3 gives the whole variable domain ETGVTQSPTHLIKTRGQQVTLRCSSQSGHNTVSWYQQALGQGPQFIFQYYREEENGRGNFPPRFSGLQFPNYSSELNVNALELDDSALYLCASSSAGADTQYFGPGTRLTVL.

The chain joins TRBV5-4 to TRBJ1-2; the match to TRBD1 covers 8 bases. The junction had 6 bases not matched to a gene; V was cut back by 1 base and J by 4 bases. The CDR3 totals 15 residues. Germline V gene sequence: CDR1 SGHNT, CDR2 YYREEE (reference sequence). DNA for the CDR3: TGTGCCAGCAGCTTGTGGGCAGGGGGCGCCTATGGCTACACCTTC. This translates into CASSLWAGGAYGYTF. The full variable domain, with the rest looked up from reference TRBV5-4 and TRBJ1-2, is ETGVTQSPTHLIKTRGQQVTLRCSSQSGHNTVSWYQQALGQGPQFIFQYYREEENGRGNFPPRFSGLQFPNYSSELNVNALELDDSALYLCASSLWAGGAYGYTFGSGTRLTVV.

This clone has more than one count but fewer than ten. The chain has TRBV15 and TRBJ2-1; D may match TRBD1 or TRBD2 (6 bases each). The CDR3 runs 17 residues. V dropped 5 bases and J dropped 2 bases, with 19 bases sitting between them. Germline CDR1 and CDR2: LNHNV and YYDKDF (reference sequence). DNA of the CDR3: TGTGCCACCAGCCAACGGAAAGGGGGGTTCGCCTACAATGAGCAGTTCTTC. Protein: CATSQRKGGFAYNEQFF.

The V and J genes are TRBV6-6 and TRBJ2-3; either TRBD1 or TRBD2 may fit D (6 bases each). The CDR3 is 15 amino acids. V dropped 2 bases and J dropped 1 base, with 10 bases sitting between them. Germline V gene sequence: CDR1 MNHNY, CDR2 SVGAGI (reference sequence). DNA of the CDR3: TGTGCCAGCAGTTACAAGGGGGGTCGCACAGATACGCAGTATTTT. Amino acid sequence: CASSYKGGRTDTQYF.

J is TRBJ1-6 and V is TRBV10-3, with D possibly being TRBD1 (6 bases). CDR3 size: 13 residues. V was clipped by 10 bases and J by 1 base, with 8 bases between them. Germline V CDR1 and CDR2: ENHRY, SYGVKD. As DNA, the CDR3 is TGTGCCACCACAGGGTCCTATAATTCACCCCTCCACTTT. Amino acid sequence: CATTGSYNSPLHF.

The chain recombines TRBV30 with TRBJ1-4; TRBD1 matches at 7 bases. After removal of 3 bases from V and 8 bases from J, the junction contained 9 bases not matched to a gene. Germline V gene data show CDR1 as GTSNPN and CDR2 as SVGIG (reference sequence). CDR3 length: 14 amino acids. The CDR3 reads CAWSRDRVGEKLFF. The CDR3 coding sequence is TGTGCCTGGAGCCGAGACAGGGTGGGAGAAAAACTGTTTTTT.

This clone was counted a few times. This rearrangement joins TRBV20-1 to TRBJ2-5, with no clear D. CDR1 DFQATT and CDR2 SNEGSKA come from the germline V gene (reference sequence). The CDR3 extends over 11 amino acids. Trimming cost V 6 bases and J 5 bases, with 10 bases left between them. Written as DNA, the CDR3 is TGCAGTGCCCGCTACCCGGAGACCCAGTACTTC. It encodes CSARYPETQYF.

V is TRBV4-1 and J is TRBJ1-2; 7 bases match TRBD1. This CDR3 contains 19 residues. Losses at the gene ends were 2 bases for V and 1 base for J; bases not matched to a gene: 16. Germline CDR1 reads MGHRA; CDR2 reads YSYEKL. The CDR3 DNA reads TGCGCCAGCAGCCAACAAATGATGACCGGGACAGTTTTTAACTATGGCTACACCTTC. It codes for CASSQQMMTGTVFNYGYTF.